The rows below give T cell receptor beta chains drawn from one sample of a study of T-cell reconstitution after alpha-beta-depleted transplantation in children. TCRdb re-called the PCR reads through MiXCR, storing one row per CDR3 protein. Of about 490,000 distinct CDR3 sequences in the sample, roughly 10% were seen once. Sample: PBMCs, taken before TCRalphabeta/CD19-depleted stem cell transplant. The receptor source for this set is a child younger than 10 with inherited bone marrow failure, due to receive a stem cell transplant. Both conserved end residues are part of each CDR3. The order of the fields is J gene, clone size, V gene, D gene, CDR3 protein, CDR3 DNA. The D gene is left open where the match is weak. Clone size appears in some rows only: once, few, many, or a class for an expanded clone.

J: TRBJ2-2
size: .
V: TRBV6-1
D: TRBD2
CDR3: CASKGLAGLNTGELFF
DNA: TGTGCCAGCAAGGGACTAGCGGGTTTGAATACCGGGGAGCTGTTTTTT

J: TRBJ2-1
size: many
V: TRBV7-8
D: .
CDR3: CASSLTRRVGRYNEQFF
DNA: TGTGCCAGCAGCTTAACGAGGCGGGTGGGCCGGTACAATGAGCAGTTCTTC

J: TRBJ2-1
size: many
V: TRBV19
D: .
CDR3: CASKNRWGRLYNEQFF
DNA: TGTGCCAGTAAGAATAGGTGGGGGAGACTCTACAATGAGCAGTTCTTC

J: TRBJ2-2
size: many
V: TRBV29-1
D: .
CDR3: CSVEIGEAGELFF
DNA: TGCAGCGTTGAAATTGGAGAGGCCGGGGAGCTGTTTTTT

J: TRBJ1-2
size: many
V: TRBV5-8
D: TRBD1
CDR3: CASSYEDRAVSGGYTF
DNA: TGTGCCAGCAGCTACGAGGACAGGGCGGTGTCGGGCGGCTACACCTTC

J: TRBJ2-1
size: .
V: TRBV29-1
D: .
CDR3: CSVEGRGGSYNEQFF
DNA: TGCAGCGTTGAAGGGAGGGGGGGCTCCTACAATGAGCAGTTCTTC

J: TRBJ2-7
size: few
V: TRBV4-3
D: .
CDR3: CASSQDTGRPYEQYF
DNA: TGCGCCAGCAGCCAAGATACGGGACGGCCCTACGAGCAGTACTTC

J: TRBJ1-2
size: many
V: TRBV3-1
D: .
CDR3: CASSQGATANYGYTF
DNA: TGTGCCAGCAGCCAAGGGGCCACAGCTAACTATGGCTACACCTTC

J: TRBJ2-3
size: many
V: TRBV5-1
D: .
CDR3: CASSDTGTDTQYF
DNA: TGCGCCAGCAGCGACACAGGGACAGATACGCAGTATTTT

J: TRBJ2-3
size: many
V: TRBV3-1
D: TRBD2
CDR3: CASSQDLSGRSTDTQYF
DNA: TGTGCCAGCAGCCAAGATCTAAGCGGGAGATCCACAGATACGCAGTATTTT

J: TRBJ2-3
size: .
V: TRBV20-1
D: .
CDR3: CSASHVIPGDTQYF
DNA: TGCAGTGCTAGCCATGTCATCCCTGGGGATACGCAGTATTTT

J: TRBJ2-3
size: many
V: TRBV20-1
D: .
CDR3: CSARDPGHTDTQYF
DNA: TGCAGTGCTAGGGACCCGGGCCACACAGATACGCAGTATTTT

J: TRBJ2-5
size: many
V: TRBV12-3/TRBV12-4
D: TRBD1
CDR3: CASRSDRGGETQYF
DNA: TGTGCCAGCAGATCCGACAGGGGAGGAGAGACCCAGTACTTC

J: TRBJ1-2
size: many
V: TRBV6-5
D: TRBD1
CDR3: CASSYGDSNYGYTF
DNA: TGTGCCAGCAGTTACGGGGACAGCAACTATGGCTACACCTTC

J: TRBJ1-1
size: .
V: TRBV6-6
D: .
CDR3: CASSQLAEAFF
DNA: TGTGCCAGCAGTCAGTTAGCTGAAGCTTTCTTT

J: TRBJ2-4
size: many
V: TRBV6-2/TRBV6-3
D: .
CDR3: CASSYSIGPLGIQYF
DNA: TGTGCCAGCAGTTACTCGATAGGACCTCTTGGCATTCAGTACTTC

J: TRBJ1-4
size: many
V: TRBV7-6
D: .
CDR3: CASSLAAGALEKLFF
DNA: TGTGCCAGCAGCTTAGCGGCGGGGGCGCTTGAAAAACTGTTTTTT

J: TRBJ2-5
size: many
V: TRBV12-3/TRBV12-4
D: TRBD2
CDR3: CASSSWTRTQETQYF
DNA: TGTGCCAGCAGTTCCTGGACTAGGACACAAGAGACCCAGTACTTC

J: TRBJ2-7
size: few
V: TRBV20-1
D: .
CDR3: CSAERPGSNEQYF
DNA: TGCAGCGCCGAACGACCGGGGTCTAACGAGCAGTACTTC

J: TRBJ1-5
size: few
V: TRBV24-1
D: TRBD1
CDR3: CATSDPSGQGARGNQPQHF
DNA: TGTGCCACCAGTGACCCTTCGGGACAGGGAGCGCGGGGGAATCAGCCCCAGCATTTT

J: TRBJ2-3
size: .
V: TRBV29-1
D: .
CDR3: CSVEEGWGQRTDTQYF
DNA: TGCAGCGTTGAAGAGGGGTGGGGACAAAGGACAGATACGCAGTATTTT

J: TRBJ2-7
size: many
V: TRBV29-1
D: TRBD1
CDR3: CSVEFPGQGTYEQYF
DNA: TGCAGCGTAGAATTTCCGGGACAGGGAACCTACGAGCAGTACTTC

J: TRBJ2-1
size: many
V: TRBV11-2
D: TRBD1
CDR3: CASSARLDRNEQFF
DNA: TGTGCCAGCAGCGCCCGGCTGGACAGGAATGAGCAGTTCTTC

J: TRBJ2-5
size: many
V: TRBV7-9
D: .
CDR3: CASSLDTQETQYF
DNA: TGTGCCAGCAGTTTGGACACACAAGAGACCCAGTACTTC

J: TRBJ1-3
size: many
V: TRBV7-2
D: .
CDR3: CASSLNSGNTIYF
DNA: TGTGCCAGCAGCTTGAACTCTGGAAACACCATATATTTT

J: TRBJ1-3
size: few
V: TRBV3-1
D: TRBD1
CDR3: CASSRTGVRNTIYF
DNA: TGTGCCAGCAGCCGAACAGGGGTTAGAAACACCATATATTTT

J: TRBJ2-3
size: few
V: TRBV7-2
D: .
CDR3: CASSLATRADTQYF
DNA: TGTGCCAGCAGCTTAGCCACTAGGGCAGATACGCAGTATTTT

J: TRBJ2-3
size: many
V: TRBV6-6
D: TRBD2
CDR3: CASDSGSDTQYF
DNA: TGTGCCAGCGATAGCGGGTCAGATACGCAGTATTTT

J: TRBJ1-1
size: few
V: TRBV29-1
D: TRBD1
CDR3: CSGRDSASDTEAFF
DNA: TGCAGCGGCCGGGACAGTGCTTCGGACACTGAAGCTTTCTTT

J: TRBJ2-2
size: many
V: TRBV2
D: .
CDR3: CASSEIQGLMGELFF
DNA: TGTGCCAGCAGTGAAATTCAGGGATTAATGGGGGAGCTGTTTTTT

J: TRBJ2-3
size: many
V: TRBV9
D: .
CDR3: CASSVGGSPSTDTQYF
DNA: TGTGCCAGCAGCGTAGGGGGTAGCCCTAGCACAGATACGCAGTATTTT

J: TRBJ2-3
size: many
V: TRBV15
D: .
CDR3: CATSAGTATDTQYF
DNA: TGTGCCACCAGCGCCGGGACGGCCACAGATACGCAGTATTTT

J: TRBJ2-7
size: many
V: TRBV7-9
D: .
CDR3: CASSWATAKEQYF
DNA: TGTGCCAGCAGCTGGGCCACGGCGAAAGAGCAGTACTTC

J: TRBJ1-1
size: many
V: TRBV6-1
D: .
CDR3: CASRNRDWIEAFF
DNA: TGTGCCAGCAGGAACCGGGACTGGATCGAAGCTTTCTTT

J: TRBJ2-7
size: many
V: TRBV12-3/TRBV12-4
D: TRBD1
CDR3: CASSSGTARSYEQYF
DNA: TGTGCCAGCAGTTCAGGGACAGCCCGCTCCTACGAGCAGTACTTC

J: TRBJ2-1
size: many
V: TRBV10-3
D: TRBD2
CDR3: CAISELAGVYNEQFF
DNA: TGTGCCATCAGTGAACTAGCGGGAGTATACAATGAGCAGTTCTTC

J: TRBJ1-1
size: many
V: TRBV12-3/TRBV12-4
D: .
CDR3: CASSLATPEAFF
DNA: TGTGCCAGCAGTTTAGCGACCCCTGAAGCTTTCTTT